This TCR beta chain was documented in a study of T cell responses to AZD1222 COVID-19 vaccine. Overall study results and limits: Clonal diversity was possibly underestimated, and white British individuals and females predominated among donors. The CD4 TCRs associated with vaccination extended across spike and predominated at 160-218 and 743-854.

Trimming took off 6 bases at V and 7 bases at J, with 15 bases between the two ends. The CDR3 length is 13 residues. Per the germline V gene, CDR1 is MDHEN and CDR2 is SYDVKM. On this clone: Its specificity is unknown. Other DNA sequences in this sample translate to the same CDR3.

Measured with immunoSEQ multiplex PCR; TCRdb has only the in-frame clones, and not every one. Across over 130,000 clones, the top ten clones capture about 2.2% of the sample. The origin of this receptor is an adult in good health. Sequencing was done on a sample of peripheral blood. The chain recombines TRBV28 with TRBJ1-2; perhaps TRBD1 as D (5 bases). The CDR3 DNA reads as TGTGCCAGCAGCCCTCCTGGGGCGCGTGGCTACACCTTC. Translation gives CASSPPGARGYTF.